The 24 T cell receptor beta chains below were found in one sample sequenced in a study of blood T cell repertoires in COVID-19. Here immunoSEQ multiplex PCR was the method, and the copy in TCRdb shows in-frame clones only, minus some. This table holds about 410,000 clones, around 91% found once. The sequenced material came from peripheral blood. Source of these receptors: a middle-aged woman with COVID-19, enrolled during active disease.

The genes are TRBV29-1 and TRBJ1-3; D is possibly TRBD1 (5 bases). The CDR3 is made up of 13 amino acids. CDR1 is SQVTM, CDR2 ANQGSEA, per germline. V gave up 4 bases and J gave up 2 bases, with 9 bases separating them. The chain's CDR3 is CSVGRGTGNTIYF. The CDR3 nucleotides are TGCAGCGTTGGCCGGGGGACTGGAAACACCATATATTTT.

This sequence joins TRBV28 and TRBJ1-2; D possibly corresponds to TRBD1 (6 bases). CDR1 MDHEN and CDR2 SYDVKM come from the germline V gene. The germline V and J ends were trimmed by 3 bases and 12 bases, with 17 bases remaining between them. This CDR3 is built from 13 residues. The CDR3 is CASSFVGRGDDTF. The CDR3 DNA follows: TGTGCCAGCAGTTTTGTTGGCAGGGGAGACGACACCTTC.

This clone appeared once. CDR3 DNA: TGTGCCAGCAGCGCTTCGGGAATCACTGAAGCTTTCTTT. Translating it yields CASSASGITEAFF. The chain employs TRBV6-5 and TRBJ1-1, with no clear D. Germline lookup yields CDR1 MNHEY and CDR2 SVGAGI. Trimming stripped 6 bases from V and 4 bases from J, with 12 bases between. CDR3 length: 13 residues.

The chain uses TRBV10-3 and TRBJ1-2, with D possibly being TRBD1 (6 bases). Per the germline V gene, CDR1 is ENHRY and CDR2 is SYGVKD. V lost 8 bases and J 7 bases, leaving 17 bases between the germline ends. This CDR3 is 13 amino acids long. CDR3 region: CAIHAGDRTGYTF. Here the CDR3 DNA reads TGTGCCATCCATGCAGGGGATCGAACTGGCTACACCTTC.

Points on this clone: The same CDR3 also results from other DNA sequences found in this sample. This chain uses TRBV5-4 with TRBJ1-1, with D tentatively TRBD1 (6 bases). V gave up 0 bases and J gave up 6 bases, with 9 bases separating them. Germline-derived CDR1 and CDR2 are SGHNT and YYREEE (reference sequence). This CDR3 has 13 residues. The CDR3 DNA sequence: TGTGCCAGCAGCTTGGACAGGGTGGCTGAAGCTTTCTTT. Its protein product is CASSLDRVAEAFF.

This chain uses TRBV9 with TRBJ1-5; D gene ambiguous. The CDR3 sequence is 15 residues long. Germline values: CDR1 SGDLS, CDR2 YYNGEE. V was clipped by 4 bases and J by 0 bases, with 11 bases between them. CDR3 DNA sequence: TGTGCCAGCAGCATTGGCGGGTCTAGCAATCAGCCCCAGCATTTT. The encoded protein is CASSIGGSSNQPQHF.

The chain recombines TRBV6-5 with TRBJ2-3, with TRBD2 identical over 7 bases. This CDR3 spans 15 amino acids. The germline V gene encodes CDR1 MNHEY and CDR2 SVGAGI. J lost 4 bases, V lost 2 bases, and 6 bases had no gene match. CDR3 sequence reads: CASSYERGDADTQYF. CDR3 bases: TGTGCCAGCAGTTACGAGCGGGGTGATGCAGATACGCAGTATTTT.

This clone appeared a few times. The chain links TRBV28 to TRBJ1-3; D is ambiguous. CDR1 MDHEN and CDR2 SYDVKM come from the germline V gene. This CDR3 spans 14 amino acids. V dropped 3 bases and J dropped 1 base, with 7 bases sitting between them. The CDR3 DNA sequence: TGTGCCAGCAGTTTCGCGATGTCTGGAAACACCATATATTTT. As protein: CASSFAMSGNTIYF.

In its sample, this clone was seen a few times. The J gene is TRBJ2-2, the V gene TRBV7-9; 9 bases are a match to TRBD1. Per germline, CDR1 SEHNR and CDR2 FQNEAQ (reference sequence). Unmatched junction bases numbered 7, after V lost 9 bases and J lost 2 bases. CDR3 length: 15 amino acids. The CDR3 coding sequence is TGTGCCAGGCAACAGGGGGCGGCAAACACCGGGGAGCTGTTTTTT. It yields the protein CARQQGAANTGELFF. Drawing the rest from reference TRBV7-9 and TRBJ2-2, the complete variable domain is DTGVSQNPRHKITKRGQNVTFRCDPISEHNRLYWYRQTLGQGPEFLTYFQNEAQLEKSRLLSDRFSAERPKGSFSTLEIQRTEQGDSAMYLCARQQGAANTGELFFGEGSRLTVL.

This clone was observed once. The chain couples TRBV5-8 to TRBJ2-1; the match to TRBD2 covers 14 bases. The CDR3 length is 18 residues. CDR1 SGHTS and CDR2 YDEGEE come from the germline V gene. Unmatched junction bases numbered 9, after V lost 7 bases and J lost 0 bases. The CDR3 coding sequence is TGTGCCAGCGGGCGAACCGGGACTAGCGGGAGCTCCTACAATGAGCAGTTCTTC. It specifies CASGRTGTSGSSYNEQFF.

This clone appeared a few times. The V and J genes are TRBV7-3 and TRBJ2-5, with no clear D. V was pared by 1 base and J by 5 bases, with 8 bases between. The CDR3 runs to 13 residues. Germline V lookup: CDR1 SGHTA, CDR2 FQGTGA. CDR3 region: CASSLSPSETQYF. The CDR3 DNA reads as TGTGCCAGCAGCTTAAGTCCAAGCGAGACCCAGTACTTC.

The chain couples TRBV4-3 to TRBJ1-5; TRBD1 matches 8 bases. CDR3 size: 15 residues. The germline CDR1 and CDR2 sequences are LGHNA and YSLEER. Trimming cost V 4 bases and J 3 bases; bases outside gene matches: 5. This chain's CDR3 is CASSRRQGPNQPQHF. CDR3 nucleotide sequence: TGCGCCAGCAGCCGCAGACAGGGGCCCAATCAGCCCCAGCATTTT.

This clone was detected a few times. The chain employs TRBV10-2 and TRBJ2-1; 7 bases fit TRBD2. Germline V gene lookup returns CDR1 WSHSY and CDR2 SAAADI. With 8 bases clipped from V and 3 bases from J, the junction kept 1 base outside the gene matches. The CDR3 is 12 amino acids. The CDR3 reads CASREDYNEQFF. CDR3 in DNA: TGCGCCAGCCGGGAGGACTACAATGAGCAGTTCTTC.

The V gene is TRBV11-3, the J gene TRBJ2-7; 8 bases fit TRBD2. The germline gives CDR1 SGHNT, CDR2 YENEEA. This CDR3 is 14 amino acids long. With 5 bases clipped from V and 5 bases from J, the junction kept 8 bases outside the gene matches. In nucleotides, the CDR3 is TGTGCCAGCAGCCCCAGCGGGGGCATTAACGAGCAGTACTTC. Protein product: CASSPSGGINEQYF.

The chain has TRBV28 and TRBJ2-3, with 11 bases fitting TRBD2. There are 19 residues in the CDR3. Germline CDR1 reads MDHEN; CDR2 reads SYDVKM. V gave up 3 bases and J gave up 0 bases; unmatched junction bases: 11. CDR3 amino acids: CASSFIVAGGPGSTDTQYF. CDR3 nucleotide sequence: TGTGCCAGCAGTTTTATCGTAGCGGGAGGGCCTGGTAGCACAGATACGCAGTATTTT.

A single count supports this clone. V gene TRBV6-5 combines with J gene TRBJ1-4; 7 nucleotides agree with TRBD1. CDR1 is MNHEY, CDR2 SVGAGI, per germline. V lost 4 bases to trimming and J lost 7 bases; unmatched junction nucleotides: 3. The CDR3 has 13 residues. The chain's CDR3 is CASSSGGSEKLFF. The DNA of the CDR3 is TGTGCCAGCAGTTCAGGGGGGAGTGAAAAACTGTTTTTT.

V gene TRBV4-3 combines with J gene TRBJ2-1, with TRBD2 identical over 8 bases. This CDR3 comprises 14 residues. Germline assignment: CDR1 LGHNA and CDR2 YSLEER. The trim removed 8 bases at V and 3 bases at J, leaving 6 bases unmatched. CDR3 loop: CASGSGRNYNEQFF. The CDR3 DNA is TGCGCCAGCGGCAGCGGGAGAAACTACAATGAGCAGTTCTTC.

The gene calls are TRBV5-1 and TRBJ1-1, with unresolved D. V was shortened by 0 bases and J by 7 bases, with 10 bases between the two germline ends. CDR3 length: 13 residues. Germline V gene sequence: CDR1 SGHRS, CDR2 YFSETQ. CDR3 loop: CASSLGSLGEAFF. In nucleotides, the CDR3 is TGCGCCAGCAGCTTGGGCAGTCTTGGTGAAGCTTTCTTT.

The rearrangement uses TRBV19 and TRBJ2-7; no clear D. Germline CDR1 LNHDA, CDR2 SQIVND (reference sequence). Trimming removed 1 base from V and 4 bases from J, with 23 bases in between. This CDR3 has 18 amino acids. CDR3 nucleotides: TGTGCCAGTAGTATAGTCTCTTTCCCAGATGTACCCCCTTACGAGCAGTACTTC. It encodes CASSIVSFPDVPPYEQYF.

This clone was seen only once. The chain couples TRBV7-3 to TRBJ1-1; D call uncertain. The CDR3 has 13 amino acids. With 3 bases removed from V and 1 base from J, the gap between germline ends came to 6 bases. Looked up from germline, CDR1 is SGHTA and CDR2 is FQGTGA. The CDR3 spells CASSFDTNTEAFF. DNA for the CDR3: TGTGCCAGCAGCTTCGACACGAACACTGAAGCTTTCTTT.

This clone came up once. V usage is TRBV20-1 and J usage is TRBJ2-1, with 8 bases fitting TRBD2. Trimming at V came to 3 bases and at J to 6 bases, leaving 10 bases not matched to a gene. Germline V gene data show CDR1 as DFQATT and CDR2 as SNEGSKA (reference sequence). The CDR3 is 15 amino acids. CDR3 DNA sequence: TGCAGTGCTAGTCAATCGGGAGGGAGGGGCAATGAGCAGTTCTTC. It yields the protein CSASQSGGRGNEQFF.

The rearrangement links TRBV7-8 to TRBJ2-1, with TRBD1 identical over 8 bases. V was pared by 5 bases and J by 3 bases, with 6 bases of the junction left unmatched. This CDR3 is built from 15 residues. CDR1 and CDR2 from the germline V gene are SGHVS and FQNEAQ. This chain's CDR3 is CASSPRTGSYNEQFF. Written as DNA, the CDR3 is TGTGCCAGCAGCCCCCGGACAGGGAGCTACAATGAGCAGTTCTTC.

This chain connects TRBV7-3 to TRBJ2-2; 9 positions match TRBD1. This CDR3 is built from 17 residues. Looked up from germline, CDR1 is SGHTA and CDR2 is FQGTGA. V was clipped by 0 bases and J by 0 bases; unmatched bases: 2. In DNA, the CDR3 is TGTGCCAGCAGCTTAACAAGGGACAGGGCGAACACCGGGGAGCTGTTTTTT. Encoded protein: CASSLTRDRANTGELFF.

The chain recombines TRBV27 with TRBJ1-1; no reliable D call. Trimming removed 2 bases from V and 0 bases from J, with 10 bases in between. This CDR3 is built from 15 residues. Germline values: CDR1 MNHEY, CDR2 SMNVEV (reference sequence). The CDR3 nucleotides are TGTGCCAGCAGTTTAAAGGAGTGGATGAACACTGAAGCTTTCTTT. This sequence encodes CASSLKEWMNTEAFF.